A selection of T cell receptor beta chains follows, all from one sample in a study of T cells after yellow fever vaccination. From the 5' RACE reads, TCRdb called clonotypes with MiXCR, one entry per CDR3 protein. This table holds over 300,000 distinct CDR3 sequences, roughly 3.5% found once. Sequenced here: PBMCs, sampled on the day of the yellow fever booster vaccination. These receptor sequences come from a man aged 18 to 29 who received the YFV17D yellow fever vaccine. Both conserved end residues are part of each CDR3. Fields, in order: CDR3 length, V gene, J gene, CDR3 protein.

CDR3 length: 14
V gene: TRBV29-1
J gene: TRBJ1-2
CDR3 protein: CSVEAWDRDYGYTF

CDR3 length: 14
V gene: TRBV4-2
J gene: TRBJ2-5
CDR3 protein: CASSQVGQGETQYF

CDR3 length: 13
V gene: TRBV25-1
J gene: TRBJ1-1
CDR3 protein: CASSWGYHTEAFF

CDR3 length: 18
V gene: TRBV5-5
J gene: TRBJ2-6
CDR3 protein: CASSLAGSGNSGANVLTF

CDR3 length: 16
V gene: TRBV11-2
J gene: TRBJ2-7
CDR3 protein: CASSGAGTGPSYEQYF

CDR3 length: 14
V gene: TRBV9
J gene: TRBJ2-5
CDR3 protein: CASSPGTFQETQYF

CDR3 length: 14
V gene: TRBV7-9
J gene: TRBJ1-1
CDR3 protein: CASSAGLPNTEAFF

CDR3 length: 16
V gene: TRBV10-3
J gene: TRBJ2-3
CDR3 protein: CAISPARTGSTDTQYF

CDR3 length: 15
V gene: TRBV9
J gene: TRBJ2-6
CDR3 protein: CASSAPWSGANVLTF

CDR3 length: 15
V gene: TRBV7-2
J gene: TRBJ1-2
CDR3 protein: CASSLDTGGNYGYTF

CDR3 length: 12
V gene: TRBV5-1
J gene: TRBJ2-5
CDR3 protein: CASSHTLDTIVF

CDR3 length: 15
V gene: TRBV11-3
J gene: TRBJ2-7
CDR3 protein: CASSSGGDTPREQYF

CDR3 length: 14
V gene: TRBV18
J gene: TRBJ1-2
CDR3 protein: CASSSRQGWDGYTF

CDR3 length: 16
V gene: TRBV7-6
J gene: TRBJ1-3
CDR3 protein: CASSLEGGNSGNTIYF

CDR3 length: 14
V gene: TRBV7-2
J gene: TRBJ1-1
CDR3 protein: CASSLYRRQDEAFF

CDR3 length: 15
V gene: TRBV6-5
J gene: TRBJ2-6
CDR3 protein: CASSYSGAGANVLTF

CDR3 length: 13
V gene: TRBV7-9
J gene: TRBJ1-1
CDR3 protein: CASNVGDSTEAFF

CDR3 length: 16
V gene: TRBV7-2
J gene: TRBJ2-3
CDR3 protein: CASSWKRGRSTDTQYF